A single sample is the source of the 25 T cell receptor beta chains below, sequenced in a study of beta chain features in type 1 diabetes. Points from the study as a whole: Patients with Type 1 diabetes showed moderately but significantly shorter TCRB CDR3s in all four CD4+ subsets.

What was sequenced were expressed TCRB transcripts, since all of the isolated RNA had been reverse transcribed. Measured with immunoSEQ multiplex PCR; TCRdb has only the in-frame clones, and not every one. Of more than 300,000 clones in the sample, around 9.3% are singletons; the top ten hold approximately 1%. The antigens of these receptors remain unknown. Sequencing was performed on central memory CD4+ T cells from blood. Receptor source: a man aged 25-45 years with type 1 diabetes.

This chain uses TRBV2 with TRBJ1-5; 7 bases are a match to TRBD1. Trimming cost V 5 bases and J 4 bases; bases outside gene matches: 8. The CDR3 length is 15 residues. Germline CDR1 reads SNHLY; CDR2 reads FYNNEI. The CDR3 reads CASSLTGRDNQPQHF. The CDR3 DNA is TGTGCCAGCAGTCTGACAGGGCGGGATAATCAGCCCCAGCATTTT.

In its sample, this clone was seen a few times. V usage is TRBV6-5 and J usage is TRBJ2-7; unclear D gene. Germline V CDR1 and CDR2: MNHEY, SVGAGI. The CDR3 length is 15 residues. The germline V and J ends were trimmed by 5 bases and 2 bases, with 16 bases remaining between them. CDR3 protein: CASSPSKAGTYEQYF. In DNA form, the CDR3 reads TGTGCCAGCAGTCCCAGCAAGGCAGGCACCTACGAGCAGTACTTC.

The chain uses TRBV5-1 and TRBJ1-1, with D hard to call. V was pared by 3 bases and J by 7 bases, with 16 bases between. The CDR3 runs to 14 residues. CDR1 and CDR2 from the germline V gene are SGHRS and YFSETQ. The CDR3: CASSYPDGLSEAFF. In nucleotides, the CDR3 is TGCGCCAGCAGCTACCCGGACGGGTTGAGTGAAGCTTTCTTT.

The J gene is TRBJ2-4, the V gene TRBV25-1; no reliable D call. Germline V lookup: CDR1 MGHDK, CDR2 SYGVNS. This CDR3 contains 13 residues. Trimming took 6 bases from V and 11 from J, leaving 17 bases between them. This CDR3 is CASSSSDGTLQYF. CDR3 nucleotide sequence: TGTGCCAGCAGCTCCTCTGACGGAACACTTCAGTACTTC.

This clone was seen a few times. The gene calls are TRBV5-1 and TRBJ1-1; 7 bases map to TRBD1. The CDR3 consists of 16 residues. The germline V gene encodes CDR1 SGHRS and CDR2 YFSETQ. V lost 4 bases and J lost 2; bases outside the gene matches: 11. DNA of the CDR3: TGCGCCAGCAGCCTAACAGGTCCAGGGGGAAACACTGAAGCTTTCTTT. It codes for CASSLTGPGGNTEAFF.

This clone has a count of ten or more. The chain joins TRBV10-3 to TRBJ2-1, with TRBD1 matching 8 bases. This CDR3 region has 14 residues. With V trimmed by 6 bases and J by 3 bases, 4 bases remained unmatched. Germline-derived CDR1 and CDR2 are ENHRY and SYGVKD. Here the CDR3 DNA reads TGTGCCATCAGGGACAGGGACCACTACAATGAGCAGTTCTTC. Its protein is CAIRDRDHYNEQFF.

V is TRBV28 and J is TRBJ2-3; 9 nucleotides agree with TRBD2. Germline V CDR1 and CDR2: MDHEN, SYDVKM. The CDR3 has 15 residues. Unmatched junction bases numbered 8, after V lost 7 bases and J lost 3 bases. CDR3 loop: CASNSRAGGTDTQYF. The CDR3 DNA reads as TGTGCCAGCAACTCTCGGGCGGGGGGGACAGATACGCAGTATTTT.

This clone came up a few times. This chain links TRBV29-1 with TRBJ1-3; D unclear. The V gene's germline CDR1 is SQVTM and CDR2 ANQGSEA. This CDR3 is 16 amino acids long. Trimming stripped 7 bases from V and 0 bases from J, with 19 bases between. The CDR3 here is CSAQIPRFSSGNTIYF. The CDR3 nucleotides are TGCAGCGCCCAAATACCTCGTTTTAGCTCTGGAAACACCATATATTTT.

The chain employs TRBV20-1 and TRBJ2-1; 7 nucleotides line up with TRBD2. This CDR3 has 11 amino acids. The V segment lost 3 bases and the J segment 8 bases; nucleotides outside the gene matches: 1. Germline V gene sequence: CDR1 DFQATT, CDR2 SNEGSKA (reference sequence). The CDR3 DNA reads TGCAGTGCTAGTCGGGGGGATGAGCAGTTCTTC. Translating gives CSASRGDEQFF.

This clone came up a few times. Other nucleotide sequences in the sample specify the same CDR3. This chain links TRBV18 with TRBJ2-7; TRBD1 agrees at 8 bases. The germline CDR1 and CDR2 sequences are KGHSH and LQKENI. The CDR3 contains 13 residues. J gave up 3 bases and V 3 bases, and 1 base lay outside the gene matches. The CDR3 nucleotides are TGTGCCAGCTCACCCGGGACAGGCTACGAGCAGTACTTC. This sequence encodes CASSPGTGYEQYF.

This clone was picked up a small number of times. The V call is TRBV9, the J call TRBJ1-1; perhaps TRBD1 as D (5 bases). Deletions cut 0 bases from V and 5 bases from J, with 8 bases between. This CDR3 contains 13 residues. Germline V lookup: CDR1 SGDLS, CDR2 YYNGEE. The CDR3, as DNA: TGTGCCAGCAGCGTAGAGGCAGGGACTGAAGCTTTCTTT. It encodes CASSVEAGTEAFF.

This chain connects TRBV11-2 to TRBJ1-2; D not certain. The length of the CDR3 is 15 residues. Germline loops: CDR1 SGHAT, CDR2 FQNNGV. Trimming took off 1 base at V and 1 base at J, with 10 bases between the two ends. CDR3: CASSLGIGFNYGYTF. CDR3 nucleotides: TGTGCCAGCAGCTTAGGAATAGGGTTTAACTATGGCTACACCTTC.

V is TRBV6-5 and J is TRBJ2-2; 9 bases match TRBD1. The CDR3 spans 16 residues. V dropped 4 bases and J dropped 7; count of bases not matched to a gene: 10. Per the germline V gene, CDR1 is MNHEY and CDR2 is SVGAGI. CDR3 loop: CASSSEGQGSGGELFF. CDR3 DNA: TGTGCCAGCAGTTCCGAAGGACAGGGGAGTGGCGGGGAGCTGTTTTTT.

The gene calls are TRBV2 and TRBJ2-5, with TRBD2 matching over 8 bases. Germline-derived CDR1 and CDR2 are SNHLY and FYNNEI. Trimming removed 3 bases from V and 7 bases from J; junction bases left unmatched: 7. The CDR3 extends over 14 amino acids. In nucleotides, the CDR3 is TGTGCCAGCAGTGAGACGGGGGGGCCGATGACCCAGTACTTC. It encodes CASSETGGPMTQYF.

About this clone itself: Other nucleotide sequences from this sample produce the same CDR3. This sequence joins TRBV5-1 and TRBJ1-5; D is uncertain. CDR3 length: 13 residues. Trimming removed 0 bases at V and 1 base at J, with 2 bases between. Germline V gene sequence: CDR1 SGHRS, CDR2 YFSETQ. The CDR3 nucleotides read TGCGCCAGCAGCTTGGGGAGCAATCAGCCCCAGCATTTT. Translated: CASSLGSNQPQHF.

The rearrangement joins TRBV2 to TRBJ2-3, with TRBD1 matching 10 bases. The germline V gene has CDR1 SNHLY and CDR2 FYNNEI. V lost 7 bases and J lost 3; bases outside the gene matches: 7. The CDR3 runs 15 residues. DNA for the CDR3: TGTGCCAGCACCTCACCGGGACAGGGGACAGATACGCAGTATTTT. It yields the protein CASTSPGQGTDTQYF.

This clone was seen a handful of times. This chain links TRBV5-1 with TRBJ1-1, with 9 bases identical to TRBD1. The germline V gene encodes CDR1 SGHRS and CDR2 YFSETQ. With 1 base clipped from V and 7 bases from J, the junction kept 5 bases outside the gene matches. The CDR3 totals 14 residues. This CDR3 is CASSLRTGVNEAFF. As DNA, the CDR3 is TGCGCCAGCAGCTTGAGGACAGGGGTAAATGAAGCTTTCTTT.

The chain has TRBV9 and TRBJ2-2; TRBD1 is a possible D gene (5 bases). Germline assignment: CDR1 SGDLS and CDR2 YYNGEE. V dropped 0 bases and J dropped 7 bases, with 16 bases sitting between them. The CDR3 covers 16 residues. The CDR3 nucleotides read TGTGCCAGCAGCGTAGCTTTAAGGGGCGCAGACGGGGAGCTGTTTTTT. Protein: CASSVALRGADGELFF. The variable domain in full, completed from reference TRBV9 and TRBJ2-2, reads DSGVTQTPKHLITATGQRVTLRCSPRSGDLSVYWYQQSLDQGLQFLIQYYNGEERAKGNILERFSAQQFPDLHSELNLSSLELGDSALYFCASSVALRGADGELFFGEGSRLTVL.

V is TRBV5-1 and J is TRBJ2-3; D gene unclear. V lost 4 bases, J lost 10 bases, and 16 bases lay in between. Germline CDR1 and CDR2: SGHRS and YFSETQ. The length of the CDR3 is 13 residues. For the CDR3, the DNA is TGCGCCAGCAGCCCGAGCTGGGATAGGGCGCAGTATTTT. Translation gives CASSPSWDRAQYF.

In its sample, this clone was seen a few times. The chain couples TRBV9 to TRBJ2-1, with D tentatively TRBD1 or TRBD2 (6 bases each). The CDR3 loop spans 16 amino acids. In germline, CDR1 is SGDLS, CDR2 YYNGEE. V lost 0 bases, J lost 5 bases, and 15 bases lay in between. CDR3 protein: CASSVGGGRGDNEQFF. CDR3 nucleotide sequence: TGTGCCAGCAGCGTAGGGGGAGGCAGGGGTGACAATGAGCAGTTCTTC. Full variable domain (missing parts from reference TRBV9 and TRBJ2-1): DSGVTQTPKHLITATGQRVTLRCSPRSGDLSVYWYQQSLDQGLQFLIQYYNGEERAKGNILERFSAQQFPDLHSELNLSSLELGDSALYFCASSVGGGRGDNEQFFGPGTRLTVL.

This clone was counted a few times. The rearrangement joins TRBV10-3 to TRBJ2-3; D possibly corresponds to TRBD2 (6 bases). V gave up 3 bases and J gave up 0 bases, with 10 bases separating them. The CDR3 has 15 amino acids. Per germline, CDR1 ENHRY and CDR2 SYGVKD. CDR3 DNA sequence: TGTGCCATCAGTGACGCCGGGACTAGCACAGATACGCAGTATTTT. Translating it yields CAISDAGTSTDTQYF.

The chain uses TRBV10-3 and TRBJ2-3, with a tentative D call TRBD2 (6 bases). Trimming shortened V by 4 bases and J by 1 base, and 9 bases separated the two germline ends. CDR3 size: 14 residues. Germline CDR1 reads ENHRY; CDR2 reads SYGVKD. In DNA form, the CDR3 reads TGTGCCATCAGTGTAGGCGGGGGCACAGATACGCAGTATTTT. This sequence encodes CAISVGGGTDTQYF.

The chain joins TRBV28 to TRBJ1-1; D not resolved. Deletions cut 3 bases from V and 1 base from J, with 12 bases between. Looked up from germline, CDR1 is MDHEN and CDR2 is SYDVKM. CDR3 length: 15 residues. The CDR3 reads CASSFRGNWNTEAFF. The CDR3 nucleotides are TGTGCCAGCAGTTTCCGAGGGAACTGGAACACTGAAGCTTTCTTT. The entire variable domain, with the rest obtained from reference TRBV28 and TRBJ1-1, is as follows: DVKVTQSSRYLVKRTGEKVFLECVQDMDHENMFWYRQDPGLGLRLIYFSYDVKMKEKGDIPEGYSVSREKKERFSLILESASTNQTSMYLCASSFRGNWNTEAFFGQGTRLTVV.

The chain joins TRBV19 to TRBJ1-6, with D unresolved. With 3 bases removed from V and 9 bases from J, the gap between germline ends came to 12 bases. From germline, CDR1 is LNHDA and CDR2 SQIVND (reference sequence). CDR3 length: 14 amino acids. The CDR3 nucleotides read TGTGCCAGTAGTATTCAGATGGGAATTTCACCCCTCCACTTT. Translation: CASSIQMGISPLHF.

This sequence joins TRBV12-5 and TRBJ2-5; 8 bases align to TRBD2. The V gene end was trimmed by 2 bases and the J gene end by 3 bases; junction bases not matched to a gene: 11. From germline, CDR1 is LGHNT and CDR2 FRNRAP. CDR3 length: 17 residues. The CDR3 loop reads CASGLNLAGLMEETQYF. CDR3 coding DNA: TGTGCTAGTGGTTTGAATTTAGCGGGGTTGATGGAAGAGACCCAGTACTTC.